Below are 29 T cell receptor beta chains sequenced from a single sample in a study of OX40 agonist ivuxolimab in advanced cancers. TCRdb keeps only in-frame clones here, not all; method: immunoSEQ multiplex PCR. The table lists about 81,000 clones, about 93% of them singletons, with around an eighth in the top ten. Material: CD4+ or CD8+ T cells sorted from blood, obtained in a trial of the OX40 agonist ivuxolimab. Receptor source: an adult with an advanced solid tumor such as melanoma, head and neck, liver or kidney cancer.

In DNA form, the CDR3 reads TGTGCCAGCAGCTTAAAGGGTAGCGCTTTAGCCAAAAACATTCAGTACTTC. It specifies CASSLKGSALAKNIQYF. The chain has TRBV7-3 and TRBJ2-4; perhaps TRBD2 as D (5 bases). The CDR3 is 17 amino acids. Trimming shortened V by 1 base and J by 0 bases, and 13 bases separated the two germline ends. Per germline, CDR1 SGHTA and CDR2 FQGTGA.

This rearrangement joins TRBV5-1 to TRBJ2-3; a weak D match, TRBD2 (6 bases). CDR1 and CDR2 (germline): SGHRS, YFSETQ. The CDR3 is 16 residues long. V lost 4 bases, J lost 0 bases, and 15 bases lay in between. The CDR3 nucleotides are TGCGCCAGCAGCCCGGGAGAGACAAGGAGCACAGATACGCAGTATTTT. Its translation is CASSPGETRSTDTQYF.

The chain couples TRBV28 to TRBJ2-2, with 13 nucleotides matching TRBD2. Per germline, CDR1 MDHEN and CDR2 SYDVKM. The junction had 4 bases not matched to a gene; V was cut back by 4 bases and J by 5 bases. There are 16 residues in the CDR3. CDR3 region: CASSSKTSGRTGELFF. Here the CDR3 DNA reads TGTGCCAGCAGTTCCAAGACTAGCGGGAGGACCGGGGAGCTGTTTTTT.

The rearrangement links TRBV7-9 to TRBJ2-7; D is ambiguous. This CDR3 comprises 11 residues. In germline, CDR1 is SEHNR, CDR2 FQNEAQ (reference sequence). Between the trimmed V and J ends, which lost 3 bases and 4 bases, there was a span of 4 bases. CDR3 nucleotide sequence: TGTGCCAGCAGCTTGCCGTACGAGCAGTACTTC. It yields the protein CASSLPYEQYF.

To note about this clone: The junction and the germline gene differ at one end; a read error may be behind it. The V call is TRBV30, the J call TRBJ2-7; perhaps TRBD2 as D (6 bases). The V gene's germline CDR1 is GTSNPN and CDR2 SVGIG (reference sequence). The CDR3 is made up of 16 amino acids. The CDR3 reads CAWSRPGRDGGPSGDF. CDR3 in DNA: TGTGCCTGGAGTAGACCGGGTCGAGACGGGGGACCTAGTGGGGACTTC.

V gene TRBV7-9 combines with J gene TRBJ1-2, with TRBD1 matching over 10 bases. There are 14 residues in the CDR3. V trimming: 6 bases; J trimming: 6 bases; junction bases outside the gene matches: 7. Germline lookup yields CDR1 SEHNR and CDR2 FQNEAQ (reference sequence). In nucleotides, the CDR3 is TGTGCCAGCAGGGTTACCGGGACAGGGGATGGCTACACCTTC. Protein: CASRVTGTGDGYTF.

The rearrangement links TRBV7-2 to TRBJ2-7; either TRBD1 or TRBD2 may fit D (6 bases each). V dropped 5 bases and J dropped 6 bases, with 11 bases sitting between them. The CDR3 runs to 12 residues. Germline CDR1 reads SGHTA; CDR2 reads FQGNSA. The CDR3 DNA reads TGTGCCAGCAGCCCCGGGGGCCCCGAGCAGTACTTC. It is translated as CASSPGGPEQYF.

This sequence joins TRBV9 and TRBJ1-4; D is unresolved. V lost 4 bases and J 6 bases, leaving 19 bases between the germline ends. Germline V gene data show CDR1 as SGDLS and CDR2 as YYNGEE. This CDR3 has 16 amino acids. CDR3 protein: CASSPFRPAGDEKLFF. CDR3 in DNA: TGTGCCAGCAGCCCCTTTAGGCCGGCGGGAGATGAAAAACTGTTTTTT.

The gene calls are TRBV27 and TRBJ2-7; D gene uncertain. The CDR3 runs 13 residues. The germline V gene encodes CDR1 MNHEY and CDR2 SMNVEV (reference sequence). The V gene lost 2 bases and the J gene lost 6 bases, with 11 bases spanning the gap. DNA for the CDR3: TGTGCCAGCAGTTTAAACCCACCCAGCGAGCAGTACTTC. Translated, it gives CASSLNPPSEQYF.

The J gene is TRBJ1-2, the V gene TRBV27; 10 bases agree with TRBD1. Germline-derived CDR1 and CDR2 are MNHEY and SMNVEV (reference sequence). The CDR3 spans 16 residues. V was pared by 6 bases and J by 4 bases, with 11 bases of the junction left unmatched. CDR3 protein: CASSLKGTGVGYGYTF. DNA of the CDR3: TGTGCCAGCAGCCTTAAAGGGACAGGGGTTGGCTATGGCTACACCTTC.

This chain joins TRBV7-9 and TRBJ2-3, with 9 bases identical to TRBD1. Trimming at V came to 4 bases and at J to 2 bases, leaving 7 bases not matched to a gene. This CDR3 region has 16 residues. Germline assignment: CDR1 SEHNR and CDR2 FQNEAQ (reference sequence). The CDR3, as DNA: TGTGCCAGCAGCTACCCGGGACAGGGTATCACAGATACGCAGTATTTT. It encodes CASSYPGQGITDTQYF. The entire variable domain, with the rest obtained from reference TRBV7-9 and TRBJ2-3, is as follows: DTGVSQNPRHKITKRGQNVTFRCDPISEHNRLYWYRQTLGQGPEFLTYFQNEAQLEKSRLLSDRFSAERPKGSFSTLEIQRTEQGDSAMYLCASSYPGQGITDTQYFGPGTRLTVL.

J is TRBJ2-5 and V is TRBV11-2; D is unclear. Germline V gene sequence: CDR1 SGHAT, CDR2 FQNNGV. The CDR3 has 15 residues. Trimming stripped 1 base from V and 2 bases from J, with 11 bases between. CDR3 nucleotides: TGTGCCAGCAGCTTAGGGTACTCCTTTCAAGAGACCCAGTACTTC. The encoded protein is CASSLGYSFQETQYF.

CDR3 in DNA: TGTGCCAGCAGCTTTGACAGTCTCTATGGCTACACCTTC. Its protein is CASSFDSLYGYTF. The chain employs TRBV7-9 and TRBJ1-2; D possibly corresponds to TRBD1 (5 bases). The V and J ends lost 3 bases and 4 bases respectively, with 9 bases between them. The CDR3 loop spans 13 amino acids. Germline CDR1 reads SEHNR; CDR2 reads FQNEAQ (reference sequence).

This chain links TRBV15 with TRBJ1-5; 8 positions agree with TRBD1. This CDR3 is built from 16 residues. Trimming cost V 1 base and J 4 bases; bases outside gene matches: 6. Germline values: CDR1 LNHNV, CDR2 YYDKDF (reference sequence). The CDR3 DNA sequence: TGTGCCACCAGCAGAGTTCACAGGGGGTCAAATCAGCCCCAGCATTTT. Amino acids: CATSRVHRGSNQPQHF.

The rearrangement uses TRBV5-1 and TRBJ2-1; 11 bases agree with TRBD2. Germline CDR1 and CDR2: SGHRS and YFSETQ. This CDR3 has 17 residues. V lost 0 bases, J lost 2 bases, and 4 bases stayed unmatched. The CDR3 nucleotides are TGCGCCAGCAGCTTGGAGCTAGCGGGGGGAACCTACAATGAGCAGTTCTTC. Translation: CASSLELAGGTYNEQFF.

The V and J genes are TRBV6-5 and TRBJ2-1, with D uncertain. V lost 1 base, J lost 7 bases, and 5 bases lay in between. Germline CDR1 MNHEY, CDR2 SVGAGI. The CDR3 runs to 12 residues. The CDR3, as DNA: TGTGCCAGCAGTTACTTGGGTAATGAGCAGTTCTTC. Amino acids: CASSYLGNEQFF.

V is TRBV10-1 and J is TRBJ1-1; D is ambiguous. This CDR3 region has 16 residues. V was shortened by 0 bases and J by 1 base, with 12 bases between the two germline ends. Germline CDR1 is WNHNN and CDR2 is SYGVQD (reference sequence). For the CDR3, the DNA is TGCGCCAGCAGTGAGTCGACAACGGGCCGGAACACTGAAGCTTTCTTT. This gives the protein CASSESTTGRNTEAFF.

The chain joins TRBV7-3 to TRBJ2-7; 9 bases align to TRBD1. The CDR3 contains 17 residues. Germline V gene sequence: CDR1 SGHTA, CDR2 FQGTGA. The V segment lost 5 bases and the J segment 4 bases; nucleotides outside the gene matches: 15. The CDR3 spells CASSPAPPGTGNYEQYF. The CDR3 nucleotides are TGTGCCAGCAGCCCAGCTCCCCCCGGGACAGGGAATTACGAGCAGTACTTC. Filled out from reference TRBV7-3 and TRBJ2-7, the complete variable domain reads GAGVSQTPSNKVTEKGKYVELRCDPISGHTALYWYRQSLGQGPEFLIYFQGTGAADDSGLPNDRFFAVRPEGSVSTLKIQRTERGDSAVYLCASSPAPPGTGNYEQYFGPGTRLTVT.

The chain employs TRBV4-1 and TRBJ1-2; 7 nucleotides match TRBD1. V gave up 2 bases and J gave up 3 bases; unmatched junction bases: 6. The CDR3 runs 15 residues. Germline loops: CDR1 MGHRA, CDR2 YSYEKL. The CDR3 DNA reads TGCGCCAGCAGCCAACCTTGGCAGGGGGACTATGGCTACACCTTC. Translated, it gives CASSQPWQGDYGYTF.

V and J are TRBV7-2 and TRBJ2-1; a possible D gene is TRBD2 (6 bases). CDR1 SGHTA and CDR2 FQGNSA come from the germline V gene. The V end was cut by 0 bases, the J end by 3 bases, with 9 bases between. The CDR3 runs 15 residues. DNA of the CDR3: TGTGCCAGCAGCTTAGCGCGGGGATACTACAATGAGCAGTTCTTC. Translation: CASSLARGYYNEQFF. Together with reference TRBV7-2 and TRBJ2-1, the CDR3 gives the full variable domain: GAGVSQSPSNKVTEKGKDVELRCDPISGHTALYWYRQSLGQGLEFLIYFQGNSAPDKSGLPSDRFSAERTGGSVSTLTIQRTQQEDSAVYLCASSLARGYYNEQFFGPGTRLTVL.

This rearrangement joins TRBV27 to TRBJ2-5; TRBD2 agrees at 13 bases. CDR1 and CDR2 (germline): MNHEY, SMNVEV (reference sequence). This CDR3 spans 15 amino acids. The trim removed 6 bases at V and 4 bases at J, leaving 5 bases unmatched. The CDR3 DNA reads TGTGCCAGCAGCATCGGGACTAGCGGGATAGAGACCCAGTACTTC. Amino acid sequence: CASSIGTSGIETQYF.

Here the CDR3 reads CASRGLAGTYEQYF. Written as DNA, the CDR3 is TGTGCCAGCAGAGGGTTGGCGGGAACGTACGAGCAGTACTTC. The chain links TRBV5-8 to TRBJ2-7; D is possibly TRBD2 (6 bases). CDR3 length equals 14 residues. The germline V and J ends were trimmed by 5 bases and 4 bases, with 16 bases remaining between them. Germline V gene sequence: CDR1 SGHTS, CDR2 YDEGEE.

The chain carries TRBV28 and TRBJ2-6; perhaps TRBD2 as D (6 bases). CDR1 and CDR2 from the germline V gene are MDHEN and SYDVKM. The CDR3 loop spans 15 amino acids. The V end lost 4 bases, the J end lost 0 bases, and 7 bases lay between the germline ends. This chain's CDR3 is CASSWRGSGANVLTF. The CDR3, as DNA: TGTGCCAGCAGTTGGAGGGGCTCTGGGGCCAACGTCCTGACTTTC.

The chain recombines TRBV2 with TRBJ1-5; possible D gene TRBD1, 5 bases. Trimming left V 6 bases short and J 1 base short, with 13 bases between. The CDR3 runs to 15 residues. The germline V gene encodes CDR1 SNHLY and CDR2 FYNNEI. This chain's CDR3 is CASRKTVTSNQPQHF. Written as DNA, the CDR3 is TGTGCCAGCAGGAAGACAGTAACCAGCAATCAGCCCCAGCATTTT.

This clone showed up just once. The rearrangement links TRBV6-6 to TRBJ1-1; maybe TRBD1 (5 bases). Trimming cost V 7 bases and J 1 base, with 13 bases left between them. CDR3 length: 14 amino acids. The V gene's germline CDR1 is MNHNY and CDR2 SVGAGI (reference sequence). The CDR3 DNA sequence: TGTGCCAGCACTAACAACGGGGCGAACACTGAAGCTTTCTTT. This sequence encodes CASTNNGANTEAFF.

The chain has TRBV19 and TRBJ1-1; TRBD1 matches 8 bases. Germline loops: CDR1 LNHDA, CDR2 SQIVND (reference sequence). There are 16 residues in the CDR3. Unmatched junction bases numbered 14, after V lost 8 bases and J lost 3 bases. The CDR3 region is CASARGWTGLDTEAFF. CDR3 coding DNA: TGTGCCAGTGCGAGGGGTTGGACAGGGCTGGACACTGAAGCTTTCTTT.

The V gene is TRBV27, the J gene TRBJ1-5; no clear D. The V gene lost 3 bases and the J gene lost 4 bases, with 13 bases spanning the gap. Germline V gene sequence: CDR1 MNHEY, CDR2 SMNVEV (reference sequence). The CDR3 has 15 residues. The CDR3 here is CASSFSGRMNQPQHF. The CDR3 coding sequence is TGTGCCAGCAGTTTTTCCGGACGGATGAATCAGCCCCAGCATTTT.

The V and J genes are TRBV4-1 and TRBJ2-3, with D uncertain. From germline, CDR1 is MGHRA and CDR2 YSYEKL. V was trimmed by 0 bases and J by 5 bases, leaving 12 bases between them. This CDR3 contains 15 residues. CDR3 residues: CASSQESMVGDTQYF. DNA of the CDR3: TGCGCCAGCAGCCAAGAAAGTATGGTCGGAGATACGCAGTATTTT.

The chain combines TRBV21-1 with TRBJ1-5; TRBD1, the D gene given by the table, was not confirmed from the DNA. TRBV21-1 is tagged as a pseudogene. CDR3 length equals 16 residues. This CDR3 reads CASSKAHGQLNQPQHF. The CDR3, as DNA: TGTGCCAGCAGCAAAGCGCACGGACAGCTCAATCAGCCCCAGCATTTT.